This passage covers 29 T cell receptor beta chains from one sample sequenced in a study of cytomegalovirus exposure and HLA in healthy donors. Generated by immunoSEQ multiplex PCR, the TCRdb table keeps only in-frame clones and is missing some. The profile shows around 98,000 clones, about 90% of them singletons. The specimen sequenced was PBMCs. Receptor source: a man in his late teens or twenties in good health and CMV-seropositive.

In its sample, this clone was seen once. The chain links TRBV5-1 to TRBJ2-3; no clear D gene. V was trimmed by 6 bases and J by 5 bases, leaving 22 bases between them. The CDR3 runs 16 residues. Germline V CDR1 and CDR2: SGHRS, YFSETQ. The CDR3 region is CASTRIDGRSRDTQYF. CDR3 sequence (DNA): TGCGCCAGCACCAGAATAGACGGAAGGAGTAGAGATACGCAGTATTTT.

CDR3 sequence reads: CASGLGLANTGELFF. The CDR3 bases are TGTGCTAGTGGTTTGGGACTAGCGAACACCGGGGAGCTGTTTTTT. V and J are TRBV12-5 and TRBJ2-2; TRBD2 might be the D (6 bases). The germline gives CDR1 LGHNT, CDR2 FRNRAP. The CDR3 runs 15 residues. V dropped 1 base and J dropped 0 bases, with 6 bases sitting between them.

The gene calls are TRBV5-7 and TRBJ1-2, with 12 nucleotides matching TRBD1. TRBV5-7 is flagged as an ORF with uncertain function. J was trimmed by 4 bases and V by 7 bases; bases with no gene match: 8. The CDR3 runs to 15 residues. CDR3 nucleotide sequence: TGTGCCAGCGGGGACAGGGGGCGTTCAACCTATGGCTACACCTTC. It specifies CASGDRGRSTYGYTF.

The rearrangement uses TRBV15 and TRBJ2-4, with 7 bases fitting TRBD2. V dropped 3 bases and J dropped 0; count of bases not matched to a gene: 11. Germline CDR1 reads LNHNV; CDR2 reads YYDKDF (reference sequence). The CDR3 totals 18 residues. The CDR3 DNA reads as TGTGCCACCAGCAGTCGATTGCTAGCGGAGTTAGCCAAAAACATTCAGTACTTC. This translates into CATSSRLLAELAKNIQYF.

The chain combines TRBV28 with TRBJ2-7; D gene ambiguous. The CDR3 extends over 14 amino acids. Germline V gives CDR1 MDHEN, CDR2 SYDVKM. V lost 2 bases and J 4 bases, leaving 12 bases between the germline ends. Here the CDR3 reads CASSLNPSRYEQYF. The CDR3 nucleotides are TGTGCCAGCAGTTTAAACCCGTCTAGATACGAGCAGTACTTC.

The genes are TRBV25-1 and TRBJ2-1; 8 bases align to TRBD1. Germline V gene data show CDR1 as MGHDK and CDR2 as SYGVNS. The trim removed 9 bases at V and 1 base at J, leaving 8 bases unmatched. There are 15 residues in the CDR3. In DNA, the CDR3 is TGTGCCAGGAGGAGACAGGGGCGATCCTACAATGAGCAGTTCTTC. The encoded protein is CARRRQGRSYNEQFF. The entire variable domain, with the rest obtained from reference TRBV25-1 and TRBJ2-1, is as follows: EADIYQTPRYLVIGTGKKITLECSQTMGHDKMYWYQQDPGMELHLIHYSYGVNSTEKGDLSSESTVSRIRTEHFPLTLESARPSHTSQYLCARRRQGRSYNEQFFGPGTRLTVL.

The rearrangement uses TRBV19 and TRBJ1-1; no clear D. CDR3 size: 14 residues. V was pared by 5 bases and J by 1 base, with 11 bases between. Germline V lookup: CDR1 LNHDA, CDR2 SQIVND (reference sequence). DNA for the CDR3: TGTGCCAGTAGTTTTGGTAGTACGAACACTGAAGCTTTCTTT. It codes for CASSFGSTNTEAFF.

This rearrangement joins TRBV7-6 to TRBJ2-3; the D is unclear. The ends were cut back, 1 base at V and 10 bases at J, with 12 bases in the middle. Germline CDR1 and CDR2: SGHVS and FNYEAQ. The CDR3 covers 13 residues. The CDR3 protein is CASSLGAGLAQYF. The CDR3 bases are TGTGCCAGCAGCTTAGGGGCAGGCCTTGCGCAGTATTTT.

The V call is TRBV14, the J call TRBJ1-3; a weak D match, TRBD1 (5 bases). V lost 6 bases to trimming and J lost 0 bases, with 12 bases between them. Germline CDR1 and CDR2: SGHDN and FVKESK. The CDR3 has 15 amino acids. The CDR3 here is CASSKEGLSGNTIYF. The CDR3, as DNA: TGTGCCAGCAGTAAGGAGGGGCTCTCTGGAAACACCATATATTTT.

The V gene is TRBV6-5, the J gene TRBJ2-7, with TRBD1 matching over 7 bases. V lost 2 bases to trimming and J lost 0 bases; unmatched junction nucleotides: 4. CDR3 length equals 15 residues. In germline, CDR1 is MNHEY, CDR2 SVGAGI. The CDR3, as DNA: TGTGCCAGCAGTTACATCCGGGACAGCTCCTACGAGCAGTACTTC. Protein product: CASSYIRDSSYEQYF.

This chain links TRBV6-5 with TRBJ2-1; D is perhaps TRBD2 (5 bases). The CDR3 extends over 14 amino acids. V lost 5 bases and J lost 2, with 10 bases in between. The germline gives CDR1 MNHEY, CDR2 SVGAGI. In DNA form, the CDR3 reads TGTGCCAGCAGTCTAGCATCTCCCTACAATGAGCAGTTCTTC. Protein sequence: CASSLASPYNEQFF.

This chain uses TRBV18 with TRBJ2-7; 7 bases match TRBD1. The V segment lost 3 bases and the J segment 1 base; nucleotides outside the gene matches: 6. There are 15 residues in the CDR3. Germline-derived CDR1 and CDR2 are KGHSH and LQKENI. DNA for the CDR3: TGTGCCAGCTCACCGCCGGGACAGCGGTCCTACGAGCAGTACTTC. Protein product: CASSPPGQRSYEQYF.

The chain employs TRBV2 and TRBJ2-3, with TRBD1 as a possible D gene (5 bases). The V gene's germline CDR1 is SNHLY and CDR2 FYNNEI. V dropped 8 bases and J dropped 4 bases, with 16 bases sitting between them. The CDR3 has 14 amino acids. CDR3 nucleotides: TGTGCCAGCCCTTCGCAGGGTACCGCAGATACGCAGTATTTT. This translates into CASPSQGTADTQYF.

The V gene is TRBV19, the J gene TRBJ2-6, with D unresolved. There are 13 residues in the CDR3. The V and J ends lost 5 bases and 2 bases respectively, with 4 bases between them. Germline V CDR1 and CDR2: LNHDA, SQIVND (reference sequence). CDR3 in amino acids: CASSQAGANVLTF. CDR3 DNA sequence: TGTGCCAGTAGTCAGGCTGGGGCCAACGTCCTGACTTTC.

This chain joins TRBV27 and TRBJ2-1; the match to TRBD1 covers 8 bases. Germline V CDR1 and CDR2: MNHEY, SMNVEV (reference sequence). The V and J ends lost 7 bases and 4 bases, in that order; junction bases with no gene match: 3. There are 13 residues in the CDR3. CDR3 nucleotide sequence: TGTGCCAGCAAACAGGGGGGTTACAATGAGCAGTTCTTC. As protein: CASKQGGYNEQFF.

The gene calls are TRBV7-6 and TRBJ2-7, with a tentative D call TRBD1 (6 bases). This CDR3 comprises 13 residues. The germline V and J ends were trimmed by 5 bases and 6 bases, with 14 bases remaining between them. Germline V gives CDR1 SGHVS, CDR2 FNYEAQ. The chain's CDR3 is CASSDYRVSEQYF. The CDR3 nucleotides are TGTGCCAGCAGCGATTACAGGGTAAGCGAGCAGTACTTC.

This clone was counted between two and nine times. Other nucleotide sequences in the sample specify the same CDR3. The chain combines TRBV19 with TRBJ1-5, with D possibly being TRBD1 (6 bases). Germline values: CDR1 LNHDA, CDR2 SQIVND (reference sequence). There are 13 residues in the CDR3. The V and J ends lost 5 bases and 4 bases respectively, with 9 bases between them. In DNA form, the CDR3 reads TGTGCCAGTAGTCAAGACAGGAATCAGCCCCAGCATTTT. It yields the protein CASSQDRNQPQHF.

The chain carries TRBV11-3 and TRBJ2-3; 12 bases map to TRBD2. Germline trimming cut 1 base from V and 0 bases from J; bases unmatched to any gene: 5. This CDR3 contains 18 residues. Germline V gene sequence: CDR1 SGHNT, CDR2 YENEEA. The CDR3 DNA follows: TGTGCCAGCAGCTTAGGACTAGCGGGAGTCATGAGCACAGATACGCAGTATTTT. Protein product: CASSLGLAGVMSTDTQYF.

The chain carries TRBV9 and TRBJ1-2; 7 nucleotides line up with TRBD1. Losses at the gene ends were 3 bases for V and 2 bases for J; bases not matched to a gene: 1. From germline, CDR1 is SGDLS and CDR2 YYNGEE. The CDR3 length is 13 residues. The DNA for the CDR3 is TGTGCCAGCAGCGCACAGGGGAACTATGGCTACACCTTC. It codes for CASSAQGNYGYTF.

The chain couples TRBV9 to TRBJ2-7; possible D gene TRBD2, 7 bases. CDR3 length: 16 amino acids. Germline loops: CDR1 SGDLS, CDR2 YYNGEE. V was trimmed by 3 bases and J by 0 bases, leaving 16 bases between them. DNA for the CDR3: TGTGCCAGCAGCGGTCCACGGGGGGCCAGCTCCTACGAGCAGTACTTC. Its protein is CASSGPRGASSYEQYF.

This sequence joins TRBV7-8 and TRBJ1-1; 10 bases are a match to TRBD1. Germline CDR1 reads SGHVS; CDR2 reads FQNEAQ. This CDR3 is 16 amino acids long. V shed 3 bases and J 4 bases; nucleotides not matched to a gene: 8. In nucleotides, the CDR3 is TGTGCCAGCAGCTTGGGGACCTGGACAGGGGGCACTGAAGCTTTCTTT. It encodes CASSLGTWTGGTEAFF.

The J gene is TRBJ1-1, the V gene TRBV2; D is ambiguous. Germline assignment: CDR1 SNHLY and CDR2 FYNNEI. The CDR3 covers 13 residues. The V gene lost 1 base and the J gene lost 4 bases, with 7 bases spanning the gap. Here the CDR3 DNA reads TGTGCCAGCAGTGAAGAGACGGGCACTGAAGCTTTCTTT. This sequence encodes CASSEETGTEAFF.

The chain recombines TRBV7-3 with TRBJ2-6, with a possible D match to TRBD1 (6 bases). CDR1 and CDR2 from the germline V gene are SGHTA and FQGTGA. The length of the CDR3 is 13 residues. V was shortened by 3 bases and J by 10 bases, with 10 bases between the two germline ends. Here the CDR3 DNA reads TGTGCCAGCAGCTTGAACAGGGAGAACGTCCTGACTTTC. It specifies CASSLNRENVLTF.

The rearrangement uses TRBV4-3 and TRBJ2-3; the match to TRBD2 covers 10 bases. The CDR3 spans 17 residues. V trimming: 0 bases; J trimming: 3 bases; junction bases outside the gene matches: 6. Germline loops: CDR1 LGHNA, CDR2 YSLEER. DNA for the CDR3: TGCGCCAGCAGCCAAGAAGGCAGCGGGGGGGTGACAGATACGCAGTATTTT. Protein: CASSQEGSGGVTDTQYF.

The V and J genes are TRBV7-8 and TRBJ2-7; 9 nucleotides match TRBD2. Germline trimming cut 2 bases from V and 2 bases from J; bases unmatched to any gene: 10. CDR1 is SGHVS, CDR2 FQNEAQ, per germline. The CDR3 has 17 amino acids. In DNA form, the CDR3 reads TGTGCCAGCAGCTTATTGGCTAGCGGGAAGCTGGCCTACGAGCAGTACTTC. This translates into CASSLLASGKLAYEQYF.

This chain joins TRBV7-3 and TRBJ1-1; no clear D. Germline values: CDR1 SGHTA, CDR2 FQGTGA. The CDR3 loop spans 13 amino acids. Trimming removed 5 bases from V and 2 bases from J, with 9 bases in between. The CDR3 sequence is CASSRSTNTEAFF. The CDR3 DNA follows: TGTGCCAGCAGCCGGAGTACTAACACTGAAGCTTTCTTT.

This rearrangement joins TRBV6-1 to TRBJ1-5, with 7 bases aligning to TRBD1. Per the germline V gene, CDR1 is MNHNS and CDR2 is SASEGT. There are 13 residues in the CDR3. Unmatched junction bases numbered 9, after V lost 7 bases and J lost 9 bases. In DNA form, the CDR3 reads TGTGCCAGCAAACAGGGGACTTTTCGGCCCCAGCATTTT. It specifies CASKQGTFRPQHF.

The CDR3: CASSEGRGPTYEQYF. For the CDR3, the DNA is TGTGCCAGCAGTGAGGGGCGGGGGCCCACCTACGAGCAGTACTTC. This chain connects TRBV2 to TRBJ2-7, with D perhaps TRBD2 (7 bases). The CDR3 contains 15 residues. V was shortened by 3 bases and J by 2 bases, with 14 bases between the two germline ends. The germline gives CDR1 SNHLY, CDR2 FYNNEI.

Only one count was recorded for this clone. The CDR3, as DNA: TGTGCCAGCAGCCTGATTAGGGGGGGTGGGGTTCGGGACACTGAAGCTTTCTTT. Translation gives CASSLIRGGGVRDTEAFF. The V gene is TRBV4-2, the J gene TRBJ1-1; weak D call: TRBD1 (6 bases). With 4 bases removed from V and 3 bases from J, the gap between germline ends came to 24 bases. The CDR3 consists of 18 residues. The V gene's germline CDR1 is LGHNA and CDR2 YNFKEQ.